This TCR beta chain was documented in a study of technical replicates of blood from several donors. Measured with immunoSEQ multiplex PCR; TCRdb has only the in-frame clones, and not every one. Seen here are some 54,000 clones, roughly 95% observed once, and the top ten hold about 4%. The V end was cut by 2 bases, the J end by 6 bases, with 8 bases between. The CDR3 runs 13 residues. Germline V gives CDR1 SGHTA, CDR2 FQGTGA. This sequence was found in a human donor in good health. Some clones in this sample may be carry-over from other donors' samples. The sample was PBMCs. The chain has TRBV7-3 and TRBJ2-1; tentatively, D is TRBD1 (5 bases). CDR3 residues: CASSLGHLNEQFF. The CDR3 nucleotides are TGTGCCAGCAGCTTAGGACACCTCAATGAGCAGTTCTTC.